The source of this T cell receptor beta chain is a study of T cell repertoires in cytomegalovirus infection. Whole-study context: Indicated by public TCR beta signatures were CMV infection and matching HLA type. Whole-study results and caveats: Clonotype analysis showed dominance of the ex vivo response by HLA-C-restricted CMV-specific TCR beta clonotypes. Cumulative frequency (of public TCR beta family members) identified carriers of CMV plus the relevant HLA.

This clonotype was observed many times. Its specificity is unknown. TCRdb reprocessed the reads via MiXCR and lists one record per CDR3 protein. The sample shows some 320,000 distinct CDR3 sequences, more than 9% of them seen only once. V was clipped by 1 base and J by 6 bases, with 7 bases between them. Germline CDR1 reads SGHVT; CDR2 reads SQSDAQ. The CDR3 length is 13 residues. This sequence joins TRBV7-4 and TRBJ2-1, with D unclear. This receptor was obtained from a human donor in good health (CMV status not recorded). Some clones in this sample may be carry-over from other donors' samples. Sequenced material: PBMCs. CDR3 protein: CASSLVLSNEQFF. The CDR3 DNA sequence: TGTGCCAGCAGCTTAGTGCTGTCCAATGAGCAGTTCTTC.